These 16 T cell receptor beta chains came from one sample sequenced in a study of T cells in Graves' hyperthyroidism and ophthalmopathy. Amplification yielded TCR beta CDR3 regions, with RNA transcripts as the source. HTBI primers were the set used in a first-round RT-PCR of the TCR CDR3. MiXCR, applied by TCRdb to the multiplex PCR reads, yields one record per CDR3 protein. The profile shows a few hundred thousand distinct CDR3 sequences, 40% to 55% of them singletons. Sequenced material: peripheral blood or thyroid tissue (not recorded which). The receptors here all came from an adult woman with Graves' disease, either hyperthyroidism or ophthalmopathy (not recorded which).

This clonotype appeared many times. The chain is built from TRBV7-8 and TRBJ1-4; D call uncertain. Trimming took 0 bases from V and 6 from J, leaving 8 bases between them. Germline V gene data show CDR1 as SGHVS and CDR2 as FQNEAQ. CDR3 length: 14 amino acids. CDR3 nucleotide sequence: TGTGCCAGCAGCTTAGCGTTGAGGGATGAAAAACTGTTTTTT. Translation: CASSLALRDEKLFF.

This clonotype occurred many times. The CDR3 nucleotides are TGTGCCACCAACTGCTCGGTATCTGAAGCTTTCTTT. Amino acid sequence: CATNCSVSEAFF. The chain has TRBV24-1 and TRBJ1-1; D is unclear. The CDR3 loop spans 12 amino acids. V lost 8 bases and J lost 6, with 12 bases in between. Germline loops: CDR1 KGHDR, CDR2 SFDVKD.

As regards this clonotype: At one end the junction does not follow the germline gene, possibly because of a read error. The CDR3: CASSLSRDRPGETQYF. The CDR3 coding sequence is TGTGCTAGCAGCTTATCCCGGGACAGACCGGGGGAGACCCAGTACTTC. The chain combines TRBV7-7 with TRBJ2-5; 7 bases are shared with TRBD1. This CDR3 has 16 amino acids. Germline CDR1 reads SSHAT; CDR2 reads FNYEAQ (reference sequence).

This sequence joins TRBV9 and TRBJ1-1; 8 nucleotides line up with TRBD1. V gave up 3 bases and J gave up 9 bases; unmatched junction bases: 16. The CDR3 sequence is 16 residues long. The V gene's germline CDR1 is SGDLS and CDR2 YYNGEE. Written as DNA, the CDR3 is TGTGCCAGCAGCGGCCCCCTCTCGGGACAGGCGATACAAGCTTTCTTT. It specifies CASSGPLSGQAIQAFF.

Many counts were recorded for this clonotype. J is TRBJ1-5 and V is TRBV29-1; D uncertain. V shed 4 bases and J shed 3 bases, with 10 bases lying between them. Per the germline V gene, CDR1 is SQVTM and CDR2 is ANQGSEA. The CDR3 loop spans 13 amino acids. CDR3 loop: CSVGYGVNQPQHF. The CDR3 nucleotides are TGCAGCGTTGGTTACGGGGTCAATCAGCCCCAGCATTTT.

The chain combines TRBV25-1 with TRBJ2-7, with TRBD1 identical over 7 bases. This CDR3 is 13 amino acids long. The germline CDR1 and CDR2 sequences are MGHDK and SYGVNS. V was pared by 7 bases and J by 5 bases, with 8 bases of the junction left unmatched. CDR3 DNA: TGTGCCAGCACTGCTAGGGGGCAGAACGAGCAGTACTTC. Protein product: CASTARGQNEQYF.

With respect to this clonotype: Germline is not matched at one junction end, which may reflect a read error. The chain is built from TRBV20-1 and TRBJ1-5; 8 nucleotides line up with TRBD1. Germline V gene data show CDR1 as DFQATT and CDR2 as SNEGSKA (reference sequence). The CDR3 runs to 12 residues. The CDR3 DNA reads TGCGGTGCCGGCGCGACAGGGGTGACCCAGCATTTT. This translates into CGAGATGVTQHF.

The sample holds one count of this clonotype. The J gene is TRBJ2-7, the V gene TRBV7-9; TRBD2 is a possible D gene (7 bases). Deletions cut 5 bases from V and 4 bases from J, with 18 bases between. The CDR3 length is 15 residues. The germline V gene encodes CDR1 SEHNR and CDR2 FQNEAQ (reference sequence). The CDR3 bases are TGTGCCAGCAGCGGAGAAAGGGGGGGCCAATACGAGCAGTACTTC. Its protein product is CASSGERGGQYEQYF.

The V call is TRBV15, the J call TRBJ1-2; 9 nucleotides line up with TRBD1. The V and J ends lost 3 bases and 10 bases, in that order; junction bases with no gene match: 9. The CDR3 has 14 amino acids. Germline values: CDR1 LNHNV, CDR2 YYDKDF (reference sequence). DNA of the CDR3: TGTGCCACCAGCAGTTTCAGACAGGGGGGGATCTACACCTTC. Residues: CATSSFRQGGIYTF.

V gene TRBV7-9 combines with J gene TRBJ2-6; D gene ambiguous. V was cut by 5 bases and J by 0 bases, with 11 bases left in between. The CDR3 totals 16 residues. The germline gives CDR1 SEHNR, CDR2 FQNEAQ (reference sequence). This CDR3 is CASSASPSSGANVLTF. The CDR3 DNA reads as TGTGCCAGCAGCGCTTCCCCGAGCTCTGGGGCCAACGTCCTGACTTTC. The full variable domain, rest sourced from reference TRBV7-9 and TRBJ2-6, is DTGVSQNPRHKITKRGQNVTFRCDPISEHNRLYWYRQTLGQGPEFLTYFQNEAQLEKSRLLSDRFSAERPKGSFSTLEIQRTEQGDSAMYLCASSASPSSGANVLTFGAGSRLTVL.

This clonotype was recorded only once. The chain has TRBV15 and TRBJ2-5; 12 nucleotides agree with TRBD2. CDR1 LNHNV and CDR2 YYDKDF come from the germline V gene (reference sequence). V was pared by 3 bases and J by 11 bases, with 10 bases of the junction left unmatched. The CDR3 has 15 amino acids. The CDR3 DNA sequence: TGTGCCACCAGCAGTCAAAGACTAGCGGGGGCTTGGCAGTACTTC. It codes for CATSSQRLAGAWQYF.

In DNA form, the CDR3 reads TGCAGTGCTAGGCGGGGGGATACGCAGTATTTT. Amino acid sequence: CSARRGDTQYF. The V call is TRBV20-1, the J call TRBJ2-3; 7 bases fit TRBD2. Germline assignment: CDR1 DFQATT and CDR2 SNEGSKA (reference sequence). The CDR3 is made up of 11 amino acids. The V gene end was trimmed by 3 bases and the J gene end by 6 bases; junction bases not matched to a gene: 0.

This clonotype was found once. V is TRBV15 and J is TRBJ2-5; D remains ambiguous. Germline CDR1 LNHNV, CDR2 YYDKDF (reference sequence). V was clipped by 3 bases and J by 5 bases, with 13 bases between them. The CDR3 runs 14 residues. The CDR3 region is CATSSYPTGETQYF. In DNA form, the CDR3 reads TGTGCCACCAGCAGCTATCCTACCGGGGAGACCCAGTACTTC.

In the case of this clonotype: This sequence may be a read error, since a much larger clone differs from it by one base. The conserved closing phenylalanine or tryptophan is absent in this CDR3, likely reflecting a read error. Written as DNA, the CDR3 is TGTGCCAGCACCACCAAGATGAACACTGAAGCTTTCCTT. Its translation: CASTTKMNTEAFL. The genes are TRBV2 and TRBJ1-1; the D is unclear. Germline V gives CDR1 SNHLY, CDR2 FYNNEI. V dropped 7 bases and J dropped 0 bases, with 9 bases sitting between them. The CDR3 covers 13 residues.

On this clonotype: In this CDR3 the conserved last residue, phenylalanine or tryptophan, is missing, so a read error is likely. The V gene is TRBV5-8, the J gene TRBJ1-2; 9 nucleotides align to TRBD1. CDR1 is SGHTS and CDR2 is YDEGEE in the germline V gene. The trim removed 2 bases at V and 7 bases at J, leaving 6 bases unmatched. This CDR3 is 14 amino acids long. This chain's CDR3 is CASSLETGGVGYTS. CDR3 bases: TGTGCCAGCAGCTTAGAGACAGGGGGGGTTGGCTACACCTCC.

The V gene is TRBV29-1, the J gene TRBJ2-5; D is ambiguous. The CDR3 has 11 amino acids. Germline CDR1 reads SQVTM; CDR2 reads ANQGSEA. Trimming left V 4 bases short and J 9 bases short, with 12 bases between. The CDR3 is CSVGVDQPQYF. In DNA form, the CDR3 reads TGCAGCGTTGGGGTCGATCAGCCCCAGTACTTC. Using reference TRBV29-1 and TRBJ2-5 for the parts outside the CDR3, the full variable domain is SAVISQKPSRDICQRGTSLTIQCQVDSQVTMMFWYRQQPGQSLTLIATANQGSEATYESGFVIDKFPISRPNLTFSTLTVSNMSPEDSSIYLCSVGVDQPQYFGPGTRLLVL.